This TCR beta chain originates from a study of T cell responses to AZD1222 COVID-19 vaccine. Trimming removed 3 bases from V and 3 bases from J, with 21 bases in between. The CDR3 is 17 residues long. TCRdb keeps only in-frame clones here, not all; method: immunoSEQ multiplex PCR. Altogether 100,000 or so clones are present, 85% to 90% being singletons, with the ten largest covering roughly 1.4%. This clone was counted ten times or more. Its specificity is unknown. Points from the study as a whole: Recipients of AZD1222 seropositive at baseline numbered only 6 or 7. Across the whole spike, CD4 TCRs peaked at regions 160-218 and 743-854. Donor demographics were predominantly white British with a female majority; clonal diversity may be underestimated.

This TCR was recovered from an adult in good health. The input for sequencing was peripheral blood, taken on day 0 of AZD1222 vaccination. The chain combines TRBV5-3 with TRBJ1-2; a possible D gene is TRBD1 (5 bases). TRBV5-3 is an ORF for which the function is uncertain. CDR3 sequence (DNA): TGTGCCAGAAGCTCCCATAATAGGCCGACAGCCTACTATGGCTACACCTTC. Translated, it gives CARSSHNRPTAYYGYTF.